What follows describes a single T cell receptor (beta chain). The antigen remains unidentified. The sample contains more than one DNA sequence encoding this CDR3. These data come from a study of siplizumab effects on memory and regulatory T cells. Study-level points and caveats: Naive T cells were seen as more diverse than memory cells and as major alloresponse contributors.

Here immunoSEQ multiplex PCR was the method, and the copy in TCRdb shows in-frame clones only, minus some. The data hold 90,000 to 110,000 clones, with around 90% observed a single time. V lost 1 base and J 4 bases, leaving 3 bases between the germline ends. Germline CDR1 and CDR2: SEHNR and FQNEAQ (reference sequence). The CDR3 is 12 amino acids. The V gene is TRBV7-9, the J gene TRBJ2-3; D unresolved. The sample was Tregs sorted from blood. The TCR was taken from a human donor in good health. The CDR3 loop reads CASSLVADTQYF. CDR3 DNA sequence: TGTGCCAGCAGCTTAGTCGCAGATACGCAGTATTTT.